This record covers a single T cell receptor (beta chain). Its specificity is not known. This record comes from a study of T-cell reconstitution after alpha-beta-depleted transplantation in children. Findings and limits, study-wide: From surviving recipient T cells and thymic progenitors came the high day-60 TCRbeta diversity observed in some patients.

With 3 bases clipped from V and 2 bases from J, the junction kept 6 bases outside the gene matches. Germline V gene sequence: CDR1 KGHSH, CDR2 LQKENI. This CDR3 comprises 17 residues. Unique molecular identifiers featured in how the TCRbeta library was prepared. Each CDR3 protein gets one entry after TCRdb re-called the PCR reads with MiXCR. The repertoire includes a few hundred thousand distinct CDR3 sequences, 43% of them detected once, and under 35% sits in the top ten. The V call is TRBV18, the J call TRBJ2-5; 13 bases fit TRBD2. Sequences were derived from PBMCs, sampled before TCRalphabeta/CD19-depleted stem cell transplant. The sequence derives from a girl aged 2-10 years with aplastic anemia, due to receive a stem cell transplant. This CDR3 is CASSPGLAGEGQETQYF. In DNA, the CDR3 is TGTGCCAGCTCACCCGGACTAGCGGGAGAAGGGCAAGAGACCCAGTACTTC.